This TCR beta chain was identified during a study of cytomegalovirus exposure and HLA in healthy donors (dated by TCRdb to 2016 to 2017). The study in broad terms: An earlier analysis of a few hundred of the donors reported 276 Gb of sequence data and some 110 million unique TCR beta sequences obtained from about 179 million T cells. Alongside the repertoire data, information on donor age, sex, ethnicity and CMV serostatus was compiled. Among the roughly 400 genotyped donors, around 81% belonged to the genetic ancestry cluster associated with self-reported Caucasian donors. Rather than drawing on any new phenotypic data, the later analysis identified candidate immune exposures from TCR beta sequences and the way those sequences occurred across donors. A later genetic analysis used genome-wide SNP genotypes for about 65% of the roughly 670 donors, treating that subset as a discovery cohort. The number of donors typed differed by locus, with 629-630 for A, B, C, DRB1 and DQB1, over 500 for DQA1, about 610 for DPA1, and 472 for DPB1. The aim of the study was to test whether cataloging public T cell receptors could identify signatures of past pathogen exposure. Using immunosequencing, the study profiled T cell repertoires from fewer than 700 subjects and related those repertoires to cytomegalovirus serostatus. In addition to the first cohort of 666 subjects, a separate validation cohort of 120 different subjects was used. Among some 410 genotyped donors of the cohort, an average of about 240,000 unique TCR beta nucleotide sequences was sequenced per donor, of which roughly 17% were non-productive. An earlier analysis of about 600 of the donors used high-throughput TCR beta sequencing to judge whether each TCR beta V gene segment behaved as functional or pseudogenic. All discovery cohort repertoires had been generated on a single sequencing platform. About 300 gigabases of sequencing data and 80 million or so unique TCR sequences were included in an early release covering several hundred HLA-typed donors. High-throughput TCR immunosequencing, statistical association of individual TCRs with disease status, and machine learning were combined to predict cytomegalovirus infection status. HLA typing included class I and class II loci at four-digit resolution. In a later analysis, previously published TCR beta repertoires from 600 to 850 donors were re-analyzed and high-resolution HLA genotyping was added so that TCR occurrence patterns could be studied. Several DR-DQ haplotypes were treated as single units for association and clustering because of strong linkage in the cohort.

Concerning this clone itself: Its antigen has not been determined.

V and J are trimmed by 4 bases and 4 bases, and the gene matches miss 10 bases of the junction. Including the terminal cysteine and phenylalanine, the CDR3 comprises 16 residues. Only CDR3 DNA remains: 48 bases, in frame from the first base. CDR1 is given as SGHRS and CDR2 as YFSETQ, both from the germline V gene. The cohort was made up of approximately 670 healthy bone marrow donors. At the time of sampling, every cohort member was nominally healthy, though immune exposures that went unrecorded were likely present. The donor tested CMV seropositive and was one of the 289 seropositive cohort members. A peripheral blood sample was collected from each donor, and TCR beta sequencing was performed on peripheral blood mononuclear cells. Genomic DNA was extracted from the blood cell samples with the Qiagen DNeasy Blood Extraction Kit. Libraries were made using the immunoSEQ multiplex PCR assay. The multiplex PCR relied on a mix of 60 forward primers for TCR Vbeta segments and 13 reverse primers for TCR Jbeta segments. Amplification of the CDR3 region of rearranged TCR beta genes was performed with a multiplex PCR assay on genomic DNA. On the Illumina HiSeq System, the amplified TCR beta libraries were sequenced as 87-base-pair reads. The source study handled its data this way. In a later analysis, tens of millions of unique TCR beta chains were counted across the 690 or so repertoires, and about 9.9 million of these chains were shared by at least two donors. To remove PCR and sequencing errors, raw reads were error-corrected and collapsed into unique sequences using a nearest-neighbor algorithm that merged closely related sequences. Alignment of CDR3 sequences to IMGT reference sequences was used to assign V, D and J gene segments. For a sequence to be retained, a match of at least six nucleotides to both a V gene segment and a J gene segment was required. Rearrangements were called productive when the CDR3 lacked stop codons and stayed in frame with V and J; all others were non-productive. CDR3 was defined by IMGT convention, running from the second conserved V-encoded cysteine to the conserved J-encoded phenylalanine. The earlier analysis of some 540 of the donors excluded any sequence lacking an unambiguous match to a single V gene segment. In an earlier analysis of 450 to 750 of the donors, a V segment was called functional when productive rearrangements were above 56.7%, and segregating when the standard deviation between donors exceeded 5%. A statistical classification framework was built to diagnose cytomegalovirus status from the catalog of TCR beta chain sequences. A later analysis assigned V and J genes by comparing TCR nucleotide sequences with IMGT/GENE-DB human TR gene sequences. The TCRdist pipeline was used in a later analysis to assign CDR3 sequences and most-parsimonious VDJ recombination scenarios. A later analysis defined each TCR beta chain by its CDR3 amino acid sequence plus V-gene family, and excluded reads lacking a unique V-gene family. A later analysis removed 592 highly shared, low-generation-probability nucleotide sequences to deal with suspected cross-contamination and a sequencing artifact. For each public chain, a later analysis derived a clonal expansion index from normalized ranks of inferred template counts within each repertoire. Generation probabilities in a later analysis came from a VDJ recombination model fitted to out-of-frame rearrangements, and those results were checked against IGoR. In a later analysis, TCR-TCR, TCR-HLA and TCR-CMV co-occurrence was scored with hypergeometric tests, and a repertoire-size bias correction was applied to TCR pairs. A later analysis estimated false discovery rates by permuting HLA or CMV assignments 20 times. In a later analysis, co-occurring TCRs were grouped with DBSCAN, and TCRdist sequence similarity was added when clustering was performed within HLA-allele-positive subsets. Repertoires with fewer than 30,000 or more than 120,000 public chains, plus five repertoires with anomalous nucleotide sharing, were excluded from co-occurrence clustering. This immuneACCESS table, as held by TCRdb, lists in-frame sequences with V and J called but not all clones. Of the missing ones, under half trace to an unresolved V gene in checked studies; the others have no known cause. V, J and clone size were drawn from that table, and D and trimming were deduced from the DNA. The sample's table lists a count of tens of thousands of clones. Together, the top ten hold 3.5% to 4% of the sample.

Paper-wide results and their limitations: Linkage disequilibrium might explain the correlated functional status among segregating V segments, but an unknown experimental factor could not be ruled out. An earlier analysis of 587 of the donors showed that most TCR beta V segments appeared in productive rearrangements either about 87% or about 30% of the time, which broadly matched IMGT annotations. According to the authors, the approach could potentially be generalized to other disease states and immunological phenotypes. Compared with equally common non-associated chains, HLA-associated TCR beta chains in a later analysis were more clonally expanded and had lower generation probabilities. Strong co-occurrence of HLA alleles, especially DR and DQ, made assigning TCR associations to individual alleles difficult. The study listed 150 to 200 TCR beta chains as associated with cytomegalovirus. While some public TCRs were present in many individuals, most TCR sequences turned up only very rarely across donors. Roughly uniform sequencing depth across donors was assumed in presence/absence analyses, although this assumption may not hold. A cluster of highly shared sequence variants was judged likely to be a technical artifact of the sequencing pipeline. A further reported finding was that TCR beta sequences accurately predicted the HLA-A and HLA-B alleles for most subjects in the first cohort. At a false discovery rate of 0.05, a later analysis linked under 20,000 TCR beta sequences to specific HLA alleles. In a later genetic analysis, fewer N-insertions in productive TCRs were reported among donors in an Asian-associated ancestry cluster than the roughly 700-donor mean. For the cohort, immune exposure information was limited to CMV serostatus. Because HLA typing was unavailable for some donors at each locus, only the typed subset was used in association tests. Some IMGT-functional V segments, including TRBV6-2 and TRBV6-3, could not be told apart with the 87-base-pair reads, so those segments were excluded. In this cohort, only TCR beta chains were sequenced, and detectable features were limited by the absence of alpha or paired-chain data. A later analysis found that TCR association rates varied across HLA loci, with DRB1 alleles showing the most associated TCRs and HLA-C alleles the fewest. A later analysis found that most CMV-associated TCR beta chains appeared HLA-restricted, with HLA associations seemingly driven largely by CMV exposure. V-gene and J-gene trimming of TCR beta chains was associated with a missense DCLRE1C variant in a later genetic analysis, and the association was replicated in an independent cohort. In vitro tests confirmed that a few of the cytomegalovirus-associated TCR beta chains recognize cytomegalovirus antigens. Because counts were too low, seventeen rarely observed V segments, including chromosome 9 orphons, were excluded from the earlier analysis of about 500 of the donors. Several of the top co-occurrence clusters appeared to be linked to parvovirus B19, influenza, CMV and Epstein-Barr virus, according to a later analysis. In both the original and validation cohorts, the classifier was reported to diagnose cytomegalovirus status with high specificity and sensitivity.

The chain links TRBV5-1 with TRBJ1-1; 10 of the junction bases match TRBD1. The source material was PBMCs. This TCR came from a female donor in good health and CMV-seropositive. The DNA sequence is as follows: TGCGCCAGCAGCCAGGACAGGGGGTTAGTAGGCACTGAAGCTTTCTTT. It translates to CASSQDRGLVGTEAFF.